This T cell receptor beta chain was captured by sequencing in a study of early stage breast cancer tumors. The table lists this clone with a few counts. The CDR3 length is 16 residues. CDR1 and CDR2 from the germline V gene are SGDLS and YYNGEE. After removal of 0 bases from V and 6 bases from J, the junction contained 10 bases not matched to a gene. Clones were read by immunoSEQ multiplex PCR, and TCRdb kept only the in-frame ones, dropping some. This sample carries roughly 21,000 clones, about 76% of them seen once, and the ten largest clones take roughly 26%. This chain joins TRBV9 and TRBJ1-2; 8 positions match TRBD1. The TCR sequence derives from a person aged 55 to 75 with breast cancer. Sequences were obtained from blood. The CDR3 bases are TGTGCCAGCAGCGTAGAATTGTGGGCAGGGGGCAATGGCTACACCTTC. As protein: CASSVELWAGGNGYTF.